This TCR beta chain was sequenced during a study of CXCR3-negative and CXCR3-positive naive CD8 T cells. Study-level findings and limits: TRB CDR3 hydrophobicity was greater in CXCR3-positive naive cells than in CXCR3-negative naive cells. Naive CXCR3-positive and CXCR3-negative cells shared TRBV-TRBJ usage; memory cells diverged.

The CDR3 spans 16 residues. Germline V gives CDR1 LNHNV, CDR2 YYDKDF (reference sequence). With respect to this clonotype: Antigen unknown.

UMI-labeled TRB cDNA libraries were prepared by 5' RACE. TCRdb re-analyzed the 5' RACE reads; it lists each CDR3 protein once, without DNA. The sample data list some 130,000 distinct CDR3 sequences. The rearrangement uses TRBV15 and TRBJ1-4. The sequenced material came from naive CXCR3+ CD8+ T cells from blood. The sample's subset: CD45RO-CCR7+CD27+CD95- naive CD8+ T cells expressing CXCR3 (TNR3+). The receptor comes from a human donor in good health. Some clones in this sample may be carry-over from other donors' samples. Here the CDR3 reads CATAADWIATNEKLFF.